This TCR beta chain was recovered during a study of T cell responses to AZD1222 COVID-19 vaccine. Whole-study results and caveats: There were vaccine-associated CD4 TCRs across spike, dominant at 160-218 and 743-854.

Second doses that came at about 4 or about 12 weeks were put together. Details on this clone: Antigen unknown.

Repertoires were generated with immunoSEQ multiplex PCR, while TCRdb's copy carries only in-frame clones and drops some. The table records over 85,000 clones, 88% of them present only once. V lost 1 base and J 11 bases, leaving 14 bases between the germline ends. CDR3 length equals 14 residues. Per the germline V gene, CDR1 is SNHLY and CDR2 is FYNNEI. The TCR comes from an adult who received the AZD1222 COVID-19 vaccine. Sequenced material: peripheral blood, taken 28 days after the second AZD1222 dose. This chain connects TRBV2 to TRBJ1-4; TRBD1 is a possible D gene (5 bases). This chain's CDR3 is CASSEDRLLLKLFF. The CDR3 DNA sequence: TGTGCCAGCAGTGAAGACAGGCTGCTGTTGAAACTGTTTTTT.